This TCR beta chain was obtained from a study of response to subunit inactivated influenza vaccine. TCRdb reanalysed the RT-PCR reads using MiXCR and keeps one entry per CDR3 protein. This table holds more than 450,000 distinct CDR3 sequences, about 11% found once. Unmatched junction bases numbered 6, after V lost 5 bases and J lost 4 bases. This CDR3 is built from 17 residues. The germline gives CDR1 SEHNR, CDR2 FQNEAQ (reference sequence). The sample was also reused in another study, on T cells expressing NK-cell markers. That report adds: 5'RACE template switching built TCR beta cDNA with unique molecular identifiers. HCMV serostatus: seven of eight sequenced donors positive, one negative. In roughly six donors, dominant CD3+CD56+NKG2C+ clonotypes ranked among the top 10 CD8+ clonotypes.

The sequence was collected from a man aged 50-60 years who received an inactivated influenza vaccine. The specimen was PBMCs from blood, collected on the day of vaccination. The rearrangement uses TRBV7-9 and TRBJ2-2; 14 nucleotides match TRBD2. CDR3 amino acids: CASSAGTSGSGTGELFF. The CDR3 nucleotides read TGTGCCAGCAGCGCTGGGACTAGCGGGAGCGGCACCGGGGAGCTGTTTTTT.